The 25 T cell receptor beta chains given below trace back to one sample, sequenced in a study of shared clonotypes between healthy human individuals. Profiling relied on immunoSEQ multiplex PCR, and the TCRdb table lists in-frame clones only, not all of them. Of under 2,000,000 clones listed, about 94% are singletons. It was CD45RO-negative cells, positively selected for CCR7, that made up naive CD8 cells, with terminally differentiated effector memory CD45RA+ cells excluded. The sequenced sample was naive CD8+ T cells sorted from blood. These receptor sequences come from a man aged 18 to 29 in good health.

The chain joins TRBV7-9 to TRBJ1-1; D call uncertain. Per germline, CDR1 SEHNR and CDR2 FQNEAQ (reference sequence). Trimming pared 4 bases from V and 1 base from J, leaving 10 bases between. There are 14 residues in the CDR3. The CDR3 DNA reads TGTGCCAGCAGCTCACTCGCGGGGAACACTGAAGCTTTCTTT. The encoded protein is CASSSLAGNTEAFF.

The chain couples TRBV4-1 to TRBJ2-2, with D maybe TRBD2 (6 bases). The CDR3 runs 20 residues. The V gene lost 0 bases and the J gene lost 2 bases, with 22 bases spanning the gap. Germline assignment: CDR1 MGHRA and CDR2 YSYEKL. CDR3 residues: CASSQEGGARIGDNTGELFF. CDR3 DNA: TGCGCCAGCAGCCAAGAAGGAGGGGCGCGGATTGGGGACAACACCGGGGAGCTGTTTTTT.

This chain links TRBV27 with TRBJ2-7; 10 nucleotides align to TRBD1. The CDR3 is 16 amino acids. V lost 2 bases to trimming and J lost 6 bases; unmatched junction nucleotides: 10. In germline, CDR1 is MNHEY, CDR2 SMNVEV (reference sequence). In DNA form, the CDR3 reads TGTGCCAGCAGTTTAAGTGCCGGGACAGGGGTTCTCGAGCAGTACTTC. Its translation is CASSLSAGTGVLEQYF.

V is TRBV6-5 and J is TRBJ1-1, with D tentatively TRBD1 (5 bases). Trimming took off 8 bases at V and 6 bases at J, with 7 bases between the two ends. Germline V CDR1 and CDR2: MNHEY, SVGAGI. The CDR3 contains 10 residues. This CDR3 reads CASGAAEAFF. The CDR3 DNA reads TGTGCCAGCGGGGCAGCTGAAGCTTTCTTT.

The chain combines TRBV5-6 with TRBJ2-5, with 7 bases lining up with TRBD2. J gave up 9 bases and V 3 bases, and 14 bases lay outside the gene matches. Germline CDR1 is SGHDT and CDR2 is YYEEEE. The CDR3 is 15 residues long. CDR3 amino acids: CASSSPYTLRGAQYF. DNA of the CDR3: TGTGCCAGCAGCTCCCCCTACACACTTCGGGGGGCCCAGTACTTC. The whole variable domain, remainder taken from reference TRBV5-6 and TRBJ2-5, is DAGVTQSPTHLIKTRGQQVTLRCSPKSGHDTVSWYQQALGQGPQFIFQYYEEEERQRGNFPDRFSGHQFPNYSSELNVNALLLGDSALYLCASSSPYTLRGAQYFGPGTRLLVL.

The chain couples TRBV18 to TRBJ1-1, with a possible D match to TRBD1 (6 bases). This CDR3 spans 16 amino acids. Trimming cost V 6 bases and J 3 bases, with 20 bases left between them. Germline V gene lookup returns CDR1 KGHSH and CDR2 LQKENI. The CDR3 nucleotides read TGTGCCAGCTCCCTACGGGGGGGGGCTTACGACACTGAAGCTTTCTTT. It is translated as CASSLRGGAYDTEAFF.

The rearrangement joins TRBV4-1 to TRBJ2-2, with TRBD2 identical over 7 bases. The J segment lost 6 bases and the V segment lost 2 bases, leaving 12 bases of the junction unmatched. Germline V gene lookup returns CDR1 MGHRA and CDR2 YSYEKL. This CDR3 is 17 amino acids long. CDR3 in DNA: TGCGCCAGCAGCCAACGTCCGAGCGGGGAGGTTCCCGGGGAGCTGTTTTTT. Its protein product is CASSQRPSGEVPGELFF.

The CDR3 sequence: CASSLNPGLGTNTQYF. The CDR3 coding sequence is TGCGCCAGCAGCTTGAACCCAGGGTTGGGGACAAATACGCAGTATTTT. The V gene is TRBV5-1, the J gene TRBJ2-3; the D gene is possibly TRBD1 (6 bases). Per germline, CDR1 SGHRS and CDR2 YFSETQ. V was cut by 1 base and J by 7 bases, with 19 bases left in between. CDR3 length equals 16 residues. Full variable domain (remainder filled in from reference TRBV5-1 and TRBJ2-3): KAGVTQTPRYLIKTRGQQVTLSCSPISGHRSVSWYQQTPGQGLQFLFEYFSETQRNKGNFPGRFSGRQFSNSRSEMNVSTLELGDSALYLCASSLNPGLGTNTQYFGPGTRLTVL.

V usage is TRBV4-3 and J usage is TRBJ2-1; possibly TRBD1 for D (5 bases). Germline V gene sequence: CDR1 LGHNA, CDR2 YSLEER. Trimming removed 0 bases at V and 9 bases at J, with 12 bases between. This CDR3 is 14 amino acids long. This CDR3 is CASSQDWAGSEQFF. CDR3 nucleotides: TGCGCCAGCAGCCAAGATTGGGCAGGGTCTGAGCAGTTCTTC.

The chain employs TRBV19 and TRBJ2-1; unclear D gene. CDR3 size: 14 residues. The V gene's germline CDR1 is LNHDA and CDR2 SQIVND (reference sequence). V was cut by 9 bases and J by 0 bases, with 12 bases left in between. CDR3 sequence reads: CASRITPSYNEQFF. DNA for the CDR3: TGTGCCAGCCGGATCACCCCCTCCTACAATGAGCAGTTCTTC. The full variable domain, in which reference TRBV19 and TRBJ2-1 provide the parts outside the CDR3, is DGGITQSPKYLFRKEGQNVTLSCEQNLNHDAMYWYRQDPGQGLRLIYYSQIVNDFQKGDIAEGYSVSREKKESFPLTVTSAQKNPTAFYLCASRITPSYNEQFFGPGTRLTVL.

V usage is TRBV9 and J usage is TRBJ2-2; D gene unclear. Germline values: CDR1 SGDLS, CDR2 YYNGEE. CDR3 size: 16 residues. The germline V and J ends were trimmed by 2 bases and 2 bases, with 13 bases remaining between them. The CDR3 nucleotides read TGTGCCAGCAGCGTTATTTTACAGTCAAACACCGGGGAGCTGTTTTTT. Its translation: CASSVILQSNTGELFF.

The V call is TRBV30, the J call TRBJ2-7; D is undetermined. The CDR3 is made up of 11 amino acids. Germline V gene data show CDR1 as GTSNPN and CDR2 as SVGIG (reference sequence). The ends were cut back, 6 bases at V and 5 bases at J, with 11 bases in the middle. CDR3 sequence (DNA): TGTGCCTGCTCGGAAGGCGACGAGCAGTACTTC. The encoded protein is CACSEGDEQYF.

This clone appeared once. This sequence joins TRBV6-1 and TRBJ1-1; no definite D call. The CDR3 runs 12 residues. The V gene's germline CDR1 is MNHNS and CDR2 SASEGT. The V end was cut by 10 bases, the J end by 6 bases, with 15 bases between. The CDR3 region is CATFKSVAEAFF. The CDR3 nucleotides read TGTGCCACGTTCAAGTCCGTCGCTGAAGCTTTCTTT.

The chain is built from TRBV2 and TRBJ2-3, with D perhaps given as TRBD1 or TRBD2 (6 bases each). V shed 6 bases and J shed 4 bases, with 17 bases lying between them. CDR3 length: 15 amino acids. CDR1 SNHLY and CDR2 FYNNEI come from the germline V gene. This CDR3 is CASRTLVGGPDTQYF. Here the CDR3 DNA reads TGTGCCAGCAGAACACTAGTGGGGGGCCCAGATACGCAGTATTTT.

The J gene is TRBJ2-7, the V gene TRBV10-3; no reliable D call. The CDR3 is 12 amino acids. Germline values: CDR1 ENHRY, CDR2 SYGVKD. V gave up 8 bases and J gave up 3 bases, with 11 bases separating them. CDR3 region: CAIGQASYEQYF. The CDR3 bases are TGTGCCATCGGGCAGGCCAGCTACGAGCAGTACTTC.

The genes are TRBV28 and TRBJ1-1; 9 bases fit TRBD1. The CDR3 runs to 15 residues. The ends lost 7 bases at V and 4 bases at J; junction bases unmatched: 10. Germline V gene data show CDR1 as MDHEN and CDR2 as SYDVKM. CDR3 amino acids: CASNGDREYATEAFF. The CDR3 DNA reads TGTGCCAGCAACGGGGACAGGGAGTATGCCACTGAAGCTTTCTTT.

As to this clone: The sample has other DNA sequences that encode this CDR3 too. This chain links TRBV19 with TRBJ2-7, with 8 bases matching TRBD1. The CDR3 covers 13 residues. J gave up 4 bases and V 6 bases, and 5 bases lay outside the gene matches. Germline values: CDR1 LNHDA, CDR2 SQIVND (reference sequence). CDR3 sequence reads: CASSLTGVYEQYF. The CDR3 DNA follows: TGTGCCAGTAGCCTGACAGGGGTGTACGAGCAGTACTTC. Based on the CDR3 plus reference TRBV19 and TRBJ2-7, the full variable domain is DGGITQSPKYLFRKEGQNVTLSCEQNLNHDAMYWYRQDPGQGLRLIYYSQIVNDFQKGDIAEGYSVSREKKESFPLTVTSAQKNPTAFYLCASSLTGVYEQYFGPGTRLTVT.

In regard to this clone: Other DNA sequences in this specimen translate into the identical CDR3. The chain uses TRBV5-4 and TRBJ1-1; D is unclear. Looked up from germline, CDR1 is SGHNT and CDR2 is YYREEE (reference sequence). The CDR3 has 12 amino acids. Trimming took off 2 bases at V and 3 bases at J, with 5 bases between the two ends. The DNA for the CDR3 is TGTGCCAGCAGCTTCGGGGACACTGAAGCTTTCTTT. This gives the protein CASSFGDTEAFF. The full variable domain, rest sourced from reference TRBV5-4 and TRBJ1-1, is ETGVTQSPTHLIKTRGQQVTLRCSSQSGHNTVSWYQQALGQGPQFIFQYYREEENGRGNFPPRFSGLQFPNYSSELNVNALELDDSALYLCASSFGDTEAFFGQGTRLTVV.

As to this clone: This sample also contains other DNA sequences that code for the same CDR3. This chain connects TRBV27 to TRBJ2-7, with 12 bases aligning to TRBD2. CDR3 length: 15 amino acids. The ends lost 5 bases at V and 4 bases at J; junction bases unmatched: 6. Germline values: CDR1 MNHEY, CDR2 SMNVEV (reference sequence). This CDR3 is CASSALAGGPYEQYF. The CDR3 bases are TGTGCCAGCAGTGCCCTAGCGGGAGGGCCGTACGAGCAGTACTTC.

V usage is TRBV7-2 and J usage is TRBJ1-2; no clear D. Germline V CDR1 and CDR2: SGHTA, FQGNSA. The CDR3 length is 15 residues. The V and J ends lost 3 bases and 4 bases respectively, with 15 bases between them. The CDR3 nucleotides are TGTGCCAGCAGCTTTTCCCGGGGTCTAGCCTATGGCTACACCTTC. This gives the protein CASSFSRGLAYGYTF. Full variable domain (rest looked up from reference TRBV7-2 and TRBJ1-2): GAGVSQSPSNKVTEKGKDVELRCDPISGHTALYWYRQSLGQGLEFLIYFQGNSAPDKSGLPSDRFSAERTGGSVSTLTIQRTQQEDSAVYLCASSFSRGLAYGYTFGSGTRLTVV.

The chain links TRBV9 to TRBJ2-7; 7 bases agree with TRBD2. CDR3 length: 15 residues. The V gene end was trimmed by 0 bases and the J gene end by 2 bases; junction bases not matched to a gene: 5. Germline-derived CDR1 and CDR2 are SGDLS and YYNGEE. CDR3 coding DNA: TGTGCCAGCAGCGTAGAGGCTAGCGGACCCTACGAGCAGTACTTC. As protein: CASSVEASGPYEQYF.

As for this clone: Other DNA sequences within the sample encode an identical CDR3. This chain uses TRBV5-6 with TRBJ1-5; maybe TRBD1 (6 bases). The length of the CDR3 is 14 residues. CDR1 is SGHDT, CDR2 YYEEEE, per germline. V was trimmed by 1 base and J by 5 bases, leaving 10 bases between them. The CDR3 region is CASSLLGGDQPQHF. CDR3 DNA sequence: TGTGCCAGCAGCTTGCTAGGGGGGGATCAGCCCCAGCATTTT.

This chain's CDR3 is CASSEYLGLYNEQFF. CDR3 coding DNA: TGTGCCAGCAGTGAATATTTAGGGCTATACAATGAGCAGTTCTTC. The rearrangement uses TRBV2 and TRBJ2-1; no clear D gene. This CDR3 region has 15 residues. From germline, CDR1 is SNHLY and CDR2 FYNNEI. Trimming took off 2 bases at V and 4 bases at J, with 12 bases between the two ends.

On this clone itself: This may come from a read error, since a much larger clone is one base off. Other DNA variants within this sample encode the same CDR3. The CDR3 spells CASSVSYEQYF. CDR3 bases: TGTGCCAGCAGCGTTTCCTACGAGCAGTACTTC. The chain is built from TRBV7-9 and TRBJ2-7; D is unresolved. The germline CDR1 and CDR2 sequences are SEHNR and FQNEAQ (reference sequence). Trimming removed 5 bases at V and 1 base at J, with 3 bases between. The CDR3 is 11 amino acids.

V usage is TRBV27 and J usage is TRBJ2-2; tentative D call: TRBD2 (5 bases). Germline CDR1 MNHEY, CDR2 SMNVEV (reference sequence). This CDR3 contains 14 residues. The V gene lost 6 bases and the J gene lost 7 bases, with 15 bases spanning the gap. The chain's CDR3 is CASSPGTHGGELFF. The DNA of the CDR3 is TGTGCCAGCAGCCCGGGAACCCACGGCGGGGAGCTGTTTTTT.